Presented here are 29 T cell receptor beta chains from one specimen sequenced in a study of naive and memory T cell subsets. Four PCR rounds used nested alpha and beta constant region primers plus the SP2 primer. TCRdb recomputed calls from the UMI-ligation and nested PCR reads with MiXCR, one row per CDR3 protein. The sample comprises about 26,000 distinct CDR3 sequences, around 5.3% of which are singletons, and under 8% rests with the top ten. A UMI-containing oligonucleotide was joined by 3' ligation to the TCR cDNA template. The sequencing sample was made of blood. These receptors were taken from an adult in good health.

This clonotype appeared a few times. V and J are TRBV5-4 and TRBJ1-1; D is possibly TRBD1 (5 bases). This CDR3 is built from 14 residues. Germline V lookup: CDR1 SGHNT, CDR2 YYREEE (reference sequence). Trimming took off 0 bases at V and 3 bases at J, with 9 bases between the two ends. CDR3 in amino acids: CASSLEGAHTEAFF. The CDR3 DNA reads TGTGCCAGCAGCTTGGAAGGGGCGCACACTGAAGCTTTCTTT.

This clonotype occurred many times. The rearrangement joins TRBV6-2 or TRBV6-3 to TRBJ2-3; D is tentatively TRBD1 or TRBD2 (5 bases each). The CDR3 loop spans 14 amino acids. Germline V gene lookup returns CDR1 MNHEY and CDR2 SVGEGT. V lost 6 bases to trimming and J lost 3 bases, with 13 bases between them. The CDR3 here is CASRTGTTTDTQYF. The CDR3 nucleotides read TGTGCCAGCAGGACCGGGACCACAACAGATACGCAGTATTTT.

Many counts were recorded for this clonotype. The rearrangement links TRBV29-1 to TRBJ1-1; perhaps TRBD1 as D (5 bases). Trimming shortened V by 6 bases and J by 0 bases, and 11 bases separated the two germline ends. The CDR3 is 13 residues long. From germline, CDR1 is SQVTM and CDR2 ANQGSEA. CDR3 sequence reads: CSVQDSLNTEAFF. DNA of the CDR3: TGCAGCGTGCAAGACAGTTTGAACACTGAAGCTTTCTTT.

This clonotype appeared many times. This chain uses TRBV30 with TRBJ2-7; D is undetermined. Germline assignment: CDR1 GTSNPN and CDR2 SVGIG (reference sequence). The CDR3 consists of 14 residues. Deletions cut 4 bases from V and 0 bases from J, with 13 bases between. CDR3 amino acids: CAWTPFLLSYEQYF. The CDR3 DNA sequence: TGTGCCTGGACCCCTTTCTTGCTCTCCTACGAGCAGTACTTC.

This clonotype came up many times. This chain links TRBV28 with TRBJ1-1; D remains unclear. This CDR3 is built from 15 residues. The V gene's germline CDR1 is MDHEN and CDR2 SYDVKM. V shed 6 bases and J shed 0 bases, with 14 bases lying between them. The CDR3 DNA is TGTGCCAGCAGCCCCTTTCTAGCAGTGAACACTGAAGCTTTCTTT. Amino acid sequence: CASSPFLAVNTEAFF.

This clonotype was picked up many times. This chain links TRBV4-3 with TRBJ1-2; 8 bases map to TRBD1. Germline CDR1 and CDR2: LGHNA and YSLEER. This CDR3 is 14 amino acids long. V lost 0 bases and J lost 8; bases outside the gene matches: 5. CDR3 residues: CASSQEAGGSGYTF. The CDR3 DNA is TGCGCCAGCAGCCAAGAGGCAGGGGGCAGCGGCTACACCTTC.

This clonotype came up many times. The chain has TRBV20-1 and TRBJ2-1; 11 bases are a match to TRBD2. Looked up from germline, CDR1 is DFQATT and CDR2 is SNEGSKA (reference sequence). This CDR3 has 16 residues. J was trimmed by 3 bases and V by 6 bases; bases with no gene match: 10. Here the CDR3 DNA reads TGCAGTGCCTCACCGGGACTAGCGGTACACTACAATGAGCAGTTCTTC. Its translation: CSASPGLAVHYNEQFF.

This chain connects TRBV28 to TRBJ1-5; 9 positions match TRBD1. The V segment lost 7 bases and the J segment 0 bases; nucleotides outside the gene matches: 4. The length of the CDR3 is 15 residues. The germline gives CDR1 MDHEN, CDR2 SYDVKM. The CDR3 loop is CASNGQGSSNQPQHF. The CDR3 coding sequence is TGTGCCAGCAACGGACAGGGGTCTAGCAATCAGCCCCAGCATTTT.

In its sample, this clonotype was seen many times. The chain couples TRBV5-1 to TRBJ2-1; 12 bases are a match to TRBD2. Germline CDR1 reads SGHRS; CDR2 reads YFSETQ. With V trimmed by 0 bases and J by 9 bases, 7 bases remained unmatched. The length of the CDR3 is 16 residues. The CDR3 protein is CASSLEPGLAGFEQFF. CDR3 coding DNA: TGCGCCAGCAGCTTGGAACCCGGACTAGCGGGATTTGAGCAGTTCTTC. The variable domain in full, with the rest retrieved from reference TRBV5-1 and TRBJ2-1, is KAGVTQTPRYLIKTRGQQVTLSCSPISGHRSVSWYQQTPGQGLQFLFEYFSETQRNKGNFPGRFSGRQFSNSRSEMNVSTLELGDSALYLCASSLEPGLAGFEQFFGPGTRLTVL.

This clonotype was counted ten times or more. V and J are TRBV7-3 and TRBJ2-2; no reliable D call. Trimming stripped 1 base from V and 1 base from J, with 4 bases between. CDR1 and CDR2 (germline): SGHTA, FQGTGA. The CDR3 spans 14 residues. CDR3 residues: CASSLSRNTGELFF. The CDR3, as DNA: TGTGCCAGCAGCTTAAGCAGGAACACCGGGGAGCTGTTTTTT.

This clonotype was seen many times. The rearrangement uses TRBV5-4 and TRBJ2-3; TRBD2 matches 13 bases. V lost 4 bases, J lost 4 bases, and 6 bases stayed unmatched. Germline V gene sequence: CDR1 SGHNT, CDR2 YYREEE (reference sequence). The CDR3 has 16 amino acids. The CDR3 sequence: CASSARLAGGADTQYF. CDR3 in DNA: TGTGCCAGCAGCGCAAGACTAGCGGGAGGCGCAGATACGCAGTATTTT. Looking up the rest from reference TRBV5-4 and TRBJ2-3 gives the full variable domain: ETGVTQSPTHLIKTRGQQVTLRCSSQSGHNTVSWYQQALGQGPQFIFQYYREEENGRGNFPPRFSGLQFPNYSSELNVNALELDDSALYLCASSARLAGGADTQYFGPGTRLTVL.

Ten or more counts support this clonotype. The V gene is TRBV13, the J gene TRBJ1-2; D ambiguous. V lost 0 bases and J 7 bases, leaving 21 bases between the germline ends. CDR3 length: 17 residues. CDR1 and CDR2 (germline): PRHDT, FYEKMQ (reference sequence). CDR3 DNA: TGTGCCAGCAGCTTAGGGTTTCCAGACACTCCTATGGCTGGCTACACCTTC. Protein: CASSLGFPDTPMAGYTF.

This clonotype showed up many times. The chain has TRBV4-3 and TRBJ2-4, with a tentative D call TRBD1 (6 bases). CDR1 and CDR2 from the germline V gene are LGHNA and YSLEER. Trimming shortened V by 3 bases and J by 1 base, and 19 bases separated the two germline ends. CDR3 length: 18 amino acids. The CDR3 DNA follows: TGCGCCAGCAGCCACCAACCACATACAGACAGGGCCAAAAACATTCAGTACTTC. Protein sequence: CASSHQPHTDRAKNIQYF.

This clonotype was observed a single time. V usage is TRBV4-1 and J usage is TRBJ2-3, with D uncertain. The V gene lost 0 bases and the J gene lost 1 base, with 14 bases spanning the gap. This CDR3 is 17 amino acids long. Germline loops: CDR1 MGHRA, CDR2 YSYEKL. The CDR3 reads CASSQDLSAVGTDTQYF. The CDR3 nucleotides read TGCGCCAGCAGCCAAGATCTTTCGGCAGTGGGCACAGATACGCAGTATTTT.

The genes are TRBV7-9 and TRBJ2-6; D unclear. Trimming cost V 8 bases and J 1 base, with 9 bases left between them. The germline gives CDR1 SEHNR, CDR2 FQNEAQ (reference sequence). The CDR3 length is 14 residues. This chain's CDR3 is CASHFSSGANVLTF. Written as DNA, the CDR3 is TGTGCCAGCCATTTCAGTTCTGGGGCCAACGTCCTGACTTTC.

The table lists this clonotype with many counts. The rearrangement uses TRBV3-1 and TRBJ1-1, with a weak D call TRBD1 (5 bases). Looked up from germline, CDR1 is LGHDT and CDR2 is YNNKEL (reference sequence). V lost 5 bases to trimming and J lost 1 base, with 8 bases between them. There are 13 residues in the CDR3. In nucleotides, the CDR3 is TGTGCCAGCAGCATCCAGGGGAACACTGAAGCTTTCTTT. Protein product: CASSIQGNTEAFF.

In its sample, this clonotype was seen many times. This chain uses TRBV29-1 with TRBJ2-1; D is undetermined. The germline V gene encodes CDR1 SQVTM and CDR2 ANQGSEA. The CDR3 length is 12 residues. V lost 4 bases and J lost 8, with 12 bases in between. The CDR3 DNA is TGCAGCGTTGTTGGGTACAACCATGAGCAGTTCTTC. Protein: CSVVGYNHEQFF.

This clonotype was seen repeatedly, ten times or more. This chain connects TRBV7-2 to TRBJ2-7; the D is unclear. There are 13 residues in the CDR3. V lost 5 bases to trimming and J lost 5 bases, with 13 bases between them. Germline V gene data show CDR1 as SGHTA and CDR2 as FQGNSA. The CDR3 protein is CASSNRNSHEQYF. CDR3 DNA sequence: TGTGCCAGCAGCAACAGAAACAGCCACGAGCAGTACTTC.

This clonotype was found many times. The chain uses TRBV7-2 and TRBJ2-1, with TRBD1 identical over 8 bases. V lost 1 base to trimming and J lost 0 bases; unmatched junction nucleotides: 2. The CDR3 is 16 amino acids. Germline V gives CDR1 SGHTA, CDR2 FQGNSA. CDR3 sequence reads: CASSLVGTGSYNEQFF. The CDR3 bases are TGTGCCAGCAGCTTAGTGGGGACAGGCTCCTACAATGAGCAGTTCTTC.

This clonotype came up many times. This sequence joins TRBV12-3 or TRBV12-4 and TRBJ2-1; D may be TRBD2 (6 bases). V lost 4 bases to trimming and J lost 0 bases, with 16 bases between them. This CDR3 is built from 17 residues. The CDR3 is CASSSPNLASSYNEQFF. CDR3 DNA: TGTGCCAGCAGTTCCCCCAATCTAGCGAGCTCCTACAATGAGCAGTTCTTC.

There are a few counts of this clonotype. V usage is TRBV29-1 and J usage is TRBJ2-1; D may be TRBD1 (6 bases). V was pared by 4 bases and J by 7 bases, with 11 bases between. There are 12 residues in the CDR3. The V gene's germline CDR1 is SQVTM and CDR2 ANQGSEA. The chain's CDR3 is CSVGRQGNEQFF. The CDR3 nucleotides read TGCAGCGTTGGAAGGCAGGGGAATGAGCAGTTCTTC.

This clonotype showed up many times. The J gene is TRBJ1-6, the V gene TRBV4-3, with a weak D call TRBD1 (5 bases). There are 15 residues in the CDR3. Germline V gene sequence: CDR1 LGHNA, CDR2 YSLEER. Trimming removed 0 bases at V and 7 bases at J, with 10 bases between. This CDR3 reads CASSQDEGINSPLHF. The CDR3 DNA is TGCGCCAGCAGCCAAGATGAGGGGATCAATTCACCCCTCCACTTT.

This clonotype was counted many times. The chain employs TRBV14 and TRBJ2-3; D gene uncertain. This CDR3 has 15 residues. V was trimmed by 1 base and J by 5 bases, leaving 13 bases between them. The germline CDR1 and CDR2 sequences are SGHDN and FVKESK. Here the CDR3 reads CASSQGYGYKDTQYF. The CDR3 DNA reads TGTGCCAGCAGCCAAGGGTACGGGTATAAAGATACGCAGTATTTT.

By share of the sample, this clonotype is medium-sized. This chain links TRBV27 with TRBJ1-2; D might be TRBD1 (6 bases). The CDR3 extends over 14 amino acids. Trimming took off 2 bases at V and 4 bases at J, with 11 bases between the two ends. CDR1 and CDR2 from the germline V gene are MNHEY and SMNVEV (reference sequence). DNA of the CDR3: TGTGCCAGCAGTTTAAGGGGGGAATTCTATGGCTACACCTTC. This sequence encodes CASSLRGEFYGYTF.

This clonotype was recorded many times. The chain is built from TRBV3-1 and TRBJ2-5; TRBD2 aligns across 12 bases. This CDR3 contains 15 residues. Germline CDR1 is LGHDT and CDR2 is YNNKEL (reference sequence). Trimming at V came to 1 base and at J to 3 bases, leaving 0 bases not matched to a gene. The CDR3 DNA reads as TGTGCCAGCAGCCAAGGACTAGCGGGAGAAGAGACCCAGTACTTC. Its protein is CASSQGLAGEETQYF.

The table lists this clonotype with many counts. The V and J genes are TRBV6-6 and TRBJ2-7, with TRBD2 as a possible D gene (6 bases). The V and J ends lost 2 bases and 2 bases respectively, with 10 bases between them. Germline lookup yields CDR1 MNHNY and CDR2 SVGAGI (reference sequence). The CDR3 spans 14 residues. The CDR3 protein is CASSYGASAYEQYF. The CDR3, as DNA: TGTGCCAGCAGTTACGGGGCTAGCGCCTACGAGCAGTACTTC.

The sample holds a few counts of this clonotype. V gene TRBV7-9 combines with J gene TRBJ2-7; D not certain. The germline V gene has CDR1 SEHNR and CDR2 FQNEAQ (reference sequence). Trimming cost V 5 bases and J 2 bases, with 4 bases left between them. This CDR3 spans 11 amino acids. CDR3 region: CASSNTYEQYF. CDR3 in DNA: TGTGCCAGCAGCAACACCTACGAGCAGTACTTC.

The sample holds many counts of this clonotype. The chain is built from TRBV9 and TRBJ2-5, with D perhaps TRBD1 (6 bases). The length of the CDR3 is 16 residues. Trimming left V 0 bases short and J 4 bases short, with 16 bases between. The germline CDR1 and CDR2 sequences are SGDLS and YYNGEE. CDR3 nucleotides: TGTGCCAGCAGCGTAGGAGGGGACACCGGAGGAGAGACCCAGTACTTC. Translation: CASSVGGDTGGETQYF. The full variable domain, completed using reference TRBV9 and TRBJ2-5, is DSGVTQTPKHLITATGQRVTLRCSPRSGDLSVYWYQQSLDQGLQFLIQYYNGEERAKGNILERFSAQQFPDLHSELNLSSLELGDSALYFCASSVGGDTGGETQYFGPGTRLLVL.

Many counts were recorded for this clonotype. The chain uses TRBV6-5 and TRBJ2-5; TRBD1 or TRBD2 may be the D gene (5 bases each). Germline-derived CDR1 and CDR2 are MNHEY and SVGAGI. The V gene lost 6 bases and the J gene lost 0 bases, with 14 bases spanning the gap. The CDR3 runs 15 residues. CDR3 amino acids: CASRPGTAYQETQYF. CDR3 DNA sequence: TGTGCCAGCAGACCCGGGACGGCGTACCAAGAGACCCAGTACTTC.